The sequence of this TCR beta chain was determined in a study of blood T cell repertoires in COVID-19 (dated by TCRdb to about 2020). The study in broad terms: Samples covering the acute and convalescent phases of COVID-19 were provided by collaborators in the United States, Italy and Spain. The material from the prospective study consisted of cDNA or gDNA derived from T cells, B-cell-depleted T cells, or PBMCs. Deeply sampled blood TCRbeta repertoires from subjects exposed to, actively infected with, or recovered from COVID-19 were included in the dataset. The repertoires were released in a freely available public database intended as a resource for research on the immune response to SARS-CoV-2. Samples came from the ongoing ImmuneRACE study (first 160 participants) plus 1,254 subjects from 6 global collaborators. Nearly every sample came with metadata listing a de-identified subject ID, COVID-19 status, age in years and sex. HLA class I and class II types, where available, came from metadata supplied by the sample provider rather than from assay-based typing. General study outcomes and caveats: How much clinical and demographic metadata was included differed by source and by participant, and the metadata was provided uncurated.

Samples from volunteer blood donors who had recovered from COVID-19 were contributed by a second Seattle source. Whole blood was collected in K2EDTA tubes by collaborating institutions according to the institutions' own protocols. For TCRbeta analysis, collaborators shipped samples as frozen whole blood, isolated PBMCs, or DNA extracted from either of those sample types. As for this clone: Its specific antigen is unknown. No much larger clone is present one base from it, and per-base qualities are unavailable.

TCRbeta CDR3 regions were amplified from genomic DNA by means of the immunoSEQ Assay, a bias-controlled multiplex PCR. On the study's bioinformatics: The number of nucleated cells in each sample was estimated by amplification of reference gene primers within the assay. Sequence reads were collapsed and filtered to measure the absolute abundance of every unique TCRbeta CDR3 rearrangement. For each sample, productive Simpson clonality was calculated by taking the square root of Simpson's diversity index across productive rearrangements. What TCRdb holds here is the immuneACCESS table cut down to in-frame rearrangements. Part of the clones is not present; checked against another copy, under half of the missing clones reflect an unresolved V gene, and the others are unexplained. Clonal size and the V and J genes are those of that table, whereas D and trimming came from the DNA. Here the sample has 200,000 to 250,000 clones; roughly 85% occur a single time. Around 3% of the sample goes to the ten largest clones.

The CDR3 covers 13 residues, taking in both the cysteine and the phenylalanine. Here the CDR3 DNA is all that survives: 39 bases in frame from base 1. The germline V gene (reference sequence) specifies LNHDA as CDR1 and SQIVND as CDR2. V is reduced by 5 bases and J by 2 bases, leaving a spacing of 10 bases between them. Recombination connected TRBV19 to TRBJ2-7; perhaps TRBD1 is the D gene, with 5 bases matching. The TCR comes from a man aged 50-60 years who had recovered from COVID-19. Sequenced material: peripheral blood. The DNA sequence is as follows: TGTGCCAGTAGTCTCAGGGCTACCTACGAGCAGTACTTC. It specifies CASSLRATYEQYF.